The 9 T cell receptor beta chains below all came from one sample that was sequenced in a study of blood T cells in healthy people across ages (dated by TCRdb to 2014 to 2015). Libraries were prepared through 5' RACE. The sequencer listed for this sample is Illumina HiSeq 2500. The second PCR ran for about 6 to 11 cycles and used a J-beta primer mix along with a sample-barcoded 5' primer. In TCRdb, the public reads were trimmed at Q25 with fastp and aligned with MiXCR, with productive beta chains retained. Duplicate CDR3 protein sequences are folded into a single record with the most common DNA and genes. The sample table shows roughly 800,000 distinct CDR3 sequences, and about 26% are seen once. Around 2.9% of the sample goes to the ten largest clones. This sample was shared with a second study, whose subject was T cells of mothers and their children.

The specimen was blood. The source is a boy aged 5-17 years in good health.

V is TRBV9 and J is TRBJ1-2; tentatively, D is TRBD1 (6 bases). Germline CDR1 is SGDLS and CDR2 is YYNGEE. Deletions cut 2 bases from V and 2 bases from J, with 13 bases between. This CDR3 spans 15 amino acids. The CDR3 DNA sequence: TGTGCCAGCAGCGTTGGACAGACCCCCAACTATGGCTACACCTTC. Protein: CASSVGQTPNYGYTF.

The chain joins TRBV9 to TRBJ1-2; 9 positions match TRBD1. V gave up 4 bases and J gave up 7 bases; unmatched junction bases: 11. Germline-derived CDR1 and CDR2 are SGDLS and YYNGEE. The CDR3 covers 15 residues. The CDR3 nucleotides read TGTGCCAGCAGCCCAACCTTGGACAGGGGTTTTGGCTACACCTTC. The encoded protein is CASSPTLDRGFGYTF.

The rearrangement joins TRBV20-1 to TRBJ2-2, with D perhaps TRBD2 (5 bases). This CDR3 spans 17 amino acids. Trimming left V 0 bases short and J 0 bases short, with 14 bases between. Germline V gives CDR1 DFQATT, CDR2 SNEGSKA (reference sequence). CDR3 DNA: TGCAGTGCTAGAGATCGGAGGCCCGGGGCGAACACCGGGGAGCTGTTTTTT. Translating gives CSARDRRPGANTGELFF.

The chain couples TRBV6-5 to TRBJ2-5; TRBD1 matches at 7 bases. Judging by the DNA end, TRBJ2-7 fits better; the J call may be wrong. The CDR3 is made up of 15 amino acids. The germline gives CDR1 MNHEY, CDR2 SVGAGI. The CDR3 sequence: CASSYSGQQLYEQYF. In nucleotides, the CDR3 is TGTGCCAGCAGTTACTCGGGACAGCAACTCTACGAGCAGTACTTC.

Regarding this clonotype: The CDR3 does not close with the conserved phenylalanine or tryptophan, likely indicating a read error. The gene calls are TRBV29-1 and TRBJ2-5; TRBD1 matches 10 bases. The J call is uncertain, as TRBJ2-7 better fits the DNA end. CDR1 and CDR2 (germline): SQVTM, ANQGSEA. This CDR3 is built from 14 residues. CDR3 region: CSVLPGQGYHEQYL. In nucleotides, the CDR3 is TGCAGCGTTTTACCGGGACAGGGGTACCACGAGCAGTACCTC.

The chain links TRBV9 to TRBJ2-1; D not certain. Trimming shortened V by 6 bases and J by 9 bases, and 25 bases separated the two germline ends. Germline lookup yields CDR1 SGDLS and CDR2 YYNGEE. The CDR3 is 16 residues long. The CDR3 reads CASTPSPARPSTEQFF. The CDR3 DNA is TGTGCCAGCACCCCCTCCCCGGCCCGCCCCAGCACTGAGCAGTTCTTC.

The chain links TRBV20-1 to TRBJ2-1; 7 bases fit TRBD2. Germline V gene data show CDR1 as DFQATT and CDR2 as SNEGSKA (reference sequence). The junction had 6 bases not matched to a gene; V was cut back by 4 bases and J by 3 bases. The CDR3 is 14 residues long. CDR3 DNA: TGCAGTGCTACCGGGACTACCAACTACAATGAGCAGTTCTTC. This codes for CSATGTTNYNEQFF.

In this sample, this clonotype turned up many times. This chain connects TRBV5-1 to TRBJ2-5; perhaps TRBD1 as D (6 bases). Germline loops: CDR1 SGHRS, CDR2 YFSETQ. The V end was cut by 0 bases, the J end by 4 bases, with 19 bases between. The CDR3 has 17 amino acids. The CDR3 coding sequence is TGCGCCAGCAGCTTGGGGTTCGAGCGAGGGACAAGAGAGACCCAGTACTTC. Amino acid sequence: CASSLGFERGTRETQYF.

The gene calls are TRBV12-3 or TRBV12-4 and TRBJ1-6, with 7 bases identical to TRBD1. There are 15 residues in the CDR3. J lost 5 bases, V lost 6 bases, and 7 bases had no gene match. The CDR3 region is CASSYDDRDNSPLHF. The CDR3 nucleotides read TGTGCCAGCAGCTACGACGACAGGGATAATTCACCCCTCCACTTT.